The source of this T cell receptor (beta chain) is a study of blood T cell repertoires in COVID-19. Trimming cost V 0 bases and J 0 bases, with 11 bases left between them. This CDR3 spans 16 amino acids. CDR1 is SGHTA and CDR2 is FQGNSA in the germline V gene. Profiled with immunoSEQ multiplex PCR; TCRdb holds only in-frame clones, not every one. Among about 18,000 clones listed, around 88% were seen once. The clonotype originates from a woman under 40 who had recovered from COVID-19. The sequenced material came from PBMCs or T cells enriched from blood (not recorded which). The chain is built from TRBV7-2 and TRBJ1-2, with a weak D call TRBD1 (5 bases). In DNA, the CDR3 is TGTGCCAGCAGCTTAGCTGGGGCCCTAACTAACTATGGCTACACCTTC. It is translated as CASSLAGALTNYGYTF.